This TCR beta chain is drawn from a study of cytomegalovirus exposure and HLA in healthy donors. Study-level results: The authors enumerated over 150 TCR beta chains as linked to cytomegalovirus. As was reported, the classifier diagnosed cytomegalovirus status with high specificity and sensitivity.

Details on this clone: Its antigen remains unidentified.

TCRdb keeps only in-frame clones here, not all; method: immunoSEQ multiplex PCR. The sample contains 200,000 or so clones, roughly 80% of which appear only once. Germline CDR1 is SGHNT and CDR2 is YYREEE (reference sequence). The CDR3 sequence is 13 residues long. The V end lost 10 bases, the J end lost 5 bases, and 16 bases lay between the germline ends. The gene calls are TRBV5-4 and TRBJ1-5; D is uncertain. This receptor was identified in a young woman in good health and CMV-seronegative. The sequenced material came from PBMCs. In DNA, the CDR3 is TGTGCCTGGAGCTATTTGATCGATCAGCCCCAGCATTTT. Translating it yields CAWSYLIDQPQHF.